Sequencing of this T cell receptor beta chain was carried out in a study of T-cell memory formation after mild COVID-19. One entry per CDR3 protein, called by TCRdb with MiXCR from the 5' RACE reads. Of a few hundred thousand distinct CDR3 sequences listed, approximately 24% are singletons. This clonotype was seen a few times. This CDR3 contains 15 residues. CDR1 and CDR2 from the germline V gene are MNHNY and SVGAGI (reference sequence). Trimming removed 3 bases from V and 0 bases from J, with 11 bases in between. Sequences were obtained from PBMCs or a T cell subset sorted from them (not recorded which). The V call is TRBV6-6, the J call TRBJ1-1; D is undetermined. The source of this sequence is an adult woman who had mild COVID-19 (a few samples of this study predate the infection). Cell type and time point are not known. Here the CDR3 DNA reads TGTGCCAGCAGTTATGGCTACAGAATGAACACTGAAGCTTTCTTT. As protein: CASSYGYRMNTEAFF.